The 18 T cell receptor beta chains presented below share a single source sample, sequenced in a study of blood T cell repertoires in COVID-19. Produced via immunoSEQ multiplex PCR; TCRdb's table is partial and in-frame only. The sample yields about 40,000 clones, 80% to 90% seen once. Sequencing was done on a sample of peripheral blood. The source of these receptors is a woman in her seventies with acute or convalescent COVID-19.

This chain uses TRBV4-1 with TRBJ1-2; unclear D gene. The V gene lost 0 bases and the J gene lost 4 bases, with 12 bases spanning the gap. Germline V lookup: CDR1 MGHRA, CDR2 YSYEKL. The CDR3 has 15 residues. CDR3 DNA sequence: TGCGCCAGCAGCCAAGATCAACGGCAGGCCTATGGCTACACCTTC. Translating it yields CASSQDQRQAYGYTF.

The chain employs TRBV18 and TRBJ1-5; 8 bases line up with TRBD1. This CDR3 has 15 amino acids. Per the germline V gene, CDR1 is KGHSH and CDR2 is LQKENI. Trimming removed 5 bases from V and 2 bases from J; junction bases left unmatched: 5. The CDR3 coding sequence is TGTGCCAGCTCAAGCCAGGGGGCTCGCAATCAGCCCCAGCATTTT. Translation: CASSSQGARNQPQHF.

The chain uses TRBV29-1 and TRBJ2-3; a possible D gene is TRBD1 (6 bases). Germline V gene data show CDR1 as SQVTM and CDR2 as ANQGSEA. This CDR3 comprises 12 residues. V was clipped by 4 bases and J by 1 base, with 6 bases between them. CDR3 coding DNA: TGCAGCGTTGGACAGGGCACAGATACGCAGTATTTT. It specifies CSVGQGTDTQYF.

CDR3 sequence (DNA): TGTGCCAGCAGCCCCTCCGGGACTACCCATCGGACCGGGGAGCTGTTTTTT. The encoded protein is CASSPSGTTHRTGELFF. The rearrangement links TRBV11-3 to TRBJ2-2; 7 bases align to TRBD2. Trimming at V came to 5 bases and at J to 5 bases, leaving 14 bases not matched to a gene. Germline CDR1 SGHNT, CDR2 YENEEA. The CDR3 has 17 residues.

V and J are TRBV14 and TRBJ1-6; D call uncertain. V was trimmed by 4 bases and J by 3 bases, leaving 10 bases between them. CDR1 and CDR2 (germline): SGHDN, FVKESK. The CDR3 length is 15 residues. The CDR3 region has the DNA TGTGCCAGCAGCCGGTACAGCAACTATAATTCACCCCTCCACTTT. Translation gives CASSRYSNYNSPLHF.

This chain connects TRBV30 to TRBJ1-5, with TRBD1 as a possible D gene (6 bases). There are 16 residues in the CDR3. Trimming pared 2 bases from V and 2 bases from J, leaving 16 bases between. CDR1 is GTSNPN and CDR2 is SVGIG in the germline V gene (reference sequence). CDR3 loop: CAWSLSARGGNQPQHF. The CDR3 nucleotides read TGTGCCTGGAGTCTGTCAGCCAGGGGAGGCAATCAGCCCCAGCATTTT.

This chain connects TRBV4-3 to TRBJ1-2; possibly TRBD1 for D (5 bases). The CDR3 contains 17 residues. Germline lookup yields CDR1 LGHNA and CDR2 YSLEER. V shed 0 bases and J shed 5 bases, with 19 bases lying between them. CDR3 residues: CASSQEGGDLVPYGYTF. As DNA, the CDR3 is TGCGCCAGCAGCCAAGAAGGAGGGGACCTAGTCCCTTATGGCTACACCTTC.

The chain joins TRBV7-2 to TRBJ2-5, with D maybe TRBD2 (5 bases). This CDR3 region has 14 residues. V lost 5 bases and J 5 bases, leaving 15 bases between the germline ends. Germline V gives CDR1 SGHTA, CDR2 FQGNSA. CDR3 in amino acids: CASSPSPVAETQYF. DNA for the CDR3: TGTGCCAGCAGCCCGTCACCGGTAGCGGAGACCCAGTACTTC.

Here the CDR3 reads CASSKSGRLAPQSSYEQYV. DNA of the CDR3: TGTGCCAGCAGCAAATCGGGGAGACTAGCGCCTCAGAGCTCCTACGAGCAGTACGTC. J is TRBJ2-7 and V is TRBV21-1; the D call of TRBD2 is as the table states it, not checked on the DNA. TRBV21-1 has pseudogene status. The CDR3 totals 19 residues.

The CDR3 protein is CASSRGLAVALTDTQYF. CDR3 DNA: TGTGCCAGCAGCCGCGGACTAGCGGTGGCACTCACAGATACGCAGTATTTT. The rearrangement links TRBV14 to TRBJ2-3; 10 nucleotides line up with TRBD2. The CDR3 sequence is 17 residues long. Germline CDR1 SGHDN, CDR2 FVKESK. J gave up 2 bases and V 4 bases, and 9 bases lay outside the gene matches.

This clone showed up just once. V gene TRBV7-2 combines with J gene TRBJ1-5; no clear D gene. The V end lost 5 bases, the J end lost 6 bases, and 20 bases lay between the germline ends. The CDR3 length is 16 residues. The germline CDR1 and CDR2 sequences are SGHTA and FQGNSA. The CDR3 spells CASSLGGYTNPQPQHF. The CDR3 DNA reads as TGTGCCAGCAGCCTCGGAGGGTACACCAACCCTCAGCCCCAGCATTTT.

V and J are TRBV5-8 and TRBJ2-3, with TRBD2 identical over 14 bases. The CDR3 totals 19 residues. With 0 bases clipped from V and 0 bases from J, the junction kept 6 bases outside the gene matches. Per the germline V gene, CDR1 is SGHTS and CDR2 is YDEGEE. The CDR3 protein is CASSLELTSGGVSTDTQYF. The DNA for the CDR3 is TGTGCCAGCAGCTTGGAACTGACTAGCGGGGGGGTTAGCACAGATACGCAGTATTTT.

CDR3 DNA sequence: TGTGCCACCGCGGGACAGGCCTCAGAGGCCAAAAACATTCAGTACTTC. Protein product: CATAGQASEAKNIQYF. The rearrangement links TRBV21-1 to TRBJ2-4; the table calls TRBD1, which could not be checked here. TRBV21-1 has pseudogene status. The CDR3 has 16 amino acids.

This clone was picked up a small number of times. The chain joins TRBV6-6 to TRBJ1-5; 7 bases agree with TRBD1. Germline assignment: CDR1 MNHNY and CDR2 SVGAGI (reference sequence). This CDR3 spans 12 amino acids. Trimming at V came to 8 bases and at J to 5 bases, leaving 3 bases not matched to a gene. CDR3 DNA: TGTGCCAGCGGACAGGCCGATCAGCCCCAGCATTTT. The encoded protein is CASGQADQPQHF.

The chain recombines TRBV7-9 with TRBJ2-2, with a tentative D call TRBD1 (6 bases). There are 16 residues in the CDR3. The germline CDR1 and CDR2 sequences are SEHNR and FQNEAQ (reference sequence). V was cut by 1 base and J by 1 base, with 10 bases left in between. The CDR3 region has the DNA TGTGCCAGCAGCTTAGTAGCAGGGGAGAACACCGGGGAGCTGTTTTTT. Residues: CASSLVAGENTGELFF.

The V and J genes are TRBV2 and TRBJ2-2, with D perhaps matching TRBD1 (5 bases). The CDR3 has 14 amino acids. Germline CDR1 and CDR2: SNHLY and FYNNEI. V was cut by 9 bases and J by 1 base, with 12 bases left in between. CDR3 in amino acids: CASQGVVNTGELFF. For the CDR3, the DNA is TGTGCCAGTCAGGGCGTCGTGAACACCGGGGAGCTGTTTTTT.

The V call is TRBV4-1, the J call TRBJ2-7; 8 bases are shared with TRBD1. Germline V gene data show CDR1 as MGHRA and CDR2 as YSYEKL. This CDR3 region has 15 residues. Germline trimming cut 0 bases from V and 2 bases from J; bases unmatched to any gene: 3. In DNA, the CDR3 is TGCGCCAGCAGCCAAGATCAACAGGGGGCCTACGAGCAGTACGTC. Its protein product is CASSQDQQGAYEQYV.

V and J are TRBV4-1 and TRBJ2-5, with TRBD2 matching 7 bases. The CDR3 is 14 amino acids. Germline lookup yields CDR1 MGHRA and CDR2 YSYEKL. Losses at the gene ends were 3 bases for V and 3 bases for J; bases not matched to a gene: 4. CDR3 in amino acids: CASSQAAGEETQYF. The CDR3 DNA reads TGCGCCAGCAGCCAGGCGGCGGGAGAAGAGACCCAGTACTTC.